This T cell receptor beta chain comes out of a study of monozygotic twins with cystic fibrosis. Repertoires were generated with immunoSEQ multiplex PCR, while TCRdb's copy carries only in-frame clones and drops some. The sample carries over 30,000 clones, around 66% recorded once. This CDR3 region has 15 residues. The germline V and J ends were trimmed by 4 bases and 2 bases, with 14 bases remaining between them. Germline values: CDR1 LGHNA, CDR2 YNFKEQ. The TCR originated in a girl aged 5-17 years with cystic fibrosis. V gene TRBV4-2 combines with J gene TRBJ1-1; tentative D call: TRBD1 (6 bases). Sequencing used blood. The CDR3: CASSPSPGVNTEAFF. The CDR3 DNA sequence: TGTGCCAGCAGCCCGTCCCCAGGGGTAAACACTGAAGCTTTCTTT.